The 28 T cell receptor beta chains in this list originate from one sample, sequenced in a study of blood T cell repertoires in COVID-19. Sequencing was performed with immunoSEQ multiplex PCR; in TCRdb, only in-frame clones are kept and a portion is missing. Here the sample spans 210,000 or so clones, roughly 88% being singletons. Source material: peripheral blood. The receptor set was obtained from a woman between 40 and 55 years old who had recovered from COVID-19.

This sequence joins TRBV27 and TRBJ1-2; TRBD1 aligns across 8 bases. Unmatched junction bases numbered 6, after V lost 8 bases and J lost 4 bases. CDR3 length: 13 amino acids. CDR1 and CDR2 from the germline V gene are MNHEY and SMNVEV (reference sequence). The CDR3 DNA is TGTGCCAGCTCAGGGGGCCGAAGCTATGGCTACACCTTC. It specifies CASSGGRSYGYTF.

The chain links TRBV19 to TRBJ2-7; 9 positions agree with TRBD2. This CDR3 is built from 15 residues. Trimming cost V 2 bases and J 2 bases; bases outside gene matches: 4. The V gene's germline CDR1 is LNHDA and CDR2 SQIVND (reference sequence). The CDR3 DNA reads as TGTGCCAGTAGTATACAACTAGCGGGCCCCTACGAGCAGTACTTC. It codes for CASSIQLAGPYEQYF.

Only a few counts were recorded for this clone. The rearrangement links TRBV5-1 to TRBJ2-7; 12 positions match TRBD2. The CDR3 consists of 14 residues. Looked up from germline, CDR1 is SGHRS and CDR2 is YFSETQ. V was clipped by 4 bases and J by 4 bases; unmatched bases: 3. CDR3: CASSPGLAGYEQYF. The CDR3 nucleotides read TGCGCCAGCAGCCCCGGACTAGCGGGATACGAGCAGTACTTC.

The chain uses TRBV29-1 and TRBJ2-3, with 8 bases aligning to TRBD2. This CDR3 region has 16 residues. V lost 6 bases, J lost 4 bases, and 15 bases stayed unmatched. Germline V gene lookup returns CDR1 SQVTM and CDR2 ANQGSEA. The CDR3 nucleotides are TGCAGCGTGGTCCGACTTGGTAGCGGGATTTCAGATACGCAGTATTTT. It yields the protein CSVVRLGSGISDTQYF.

This clone occurred once. The V call is TRBV19, the J call TRBJ2-1; the D gene is possibly TRBD2 (6 bases). V was trimmed by 2 bases and J by 0 bases, leaving 8 bases between them. The CDR3 is made up of 15 amino acids. Germline lookup yields CDR1 LNHDA and CDR2 SQIVND (reference sequence). DNA for the CDR3: TGTGCCAGTAGTATACGGGGAGGCTCCTACAATGAGCAGTTCTTC. Its translation is CASSIRGGSYNEQFF. Full variable domain (remainder filled in from reference TRBV19 and TRBJ2-1): DGGITQSPKYLFRKEGQNVTLSCEQNLNHDAMYWYRQDPGQGLRLIYYSQIVNDFQKGDIAEGYSVSREKKESFPLTVTSAQKNPTAFYLCASSIRGGSYNEQFFGPGTRLTVL.

V is TRBV10-2 and J is TRBJ2-7; 9 nucleotides match TRBD2. The CDR3 runs 16 residues. Trimming at V came to 6 bases and at J to 1 base, leaving 10 bases not matched to a gene. In germline, CDR1 is WSHSY, CDR2 SAAADI. The CDR3 sequence: CASRPPGLAESYEQYF. The CDR3 DNA is TGCGCCAGCAGGCCTCCGGGACTAGCAGAATCCTACGAGCAGTACTTC.

CDR3 in DNA: TGCGCCTCGAGCGGATCTAGCGGGAGTTTTGCTCATGAGCAGTTCTTC. It yields the protein CASSGSSGSFAHEQFF. The chain employs TRBV5-1 and TRBJ2-1; 10 bases match TRBD2. This CDR3 region has 16 residues. Germline-derived CDR1 and CDR2 are SGHRS and YFSETQ. V lost 10 bases to trimming and J lost 8 bases; unmatched junction nucleotides: 18.

DNA for the CDR3: TGTGCCTGGAGCCTAGGTGGCACTGAAGCTTTCTTT. It encodes CAWSLGGTEAFF. The chain joins TRBV30 to TRBJ1-1; D not resolved. Germline V lookup: CDR1 GTSNPN, CDR2 SVGIG (reference sequence). V was trimmed by 3 bases and J by 4 bases, leaving 9 bases between them. The CDR3 is 12 residues long.

This sequence joins TRBV7-6 and TRBJ2-7; 9 bases are a match to TRBD1. The CDR3 sequence is 15 residues long. With 2 bases clipped from V and 6 bases from J, the junction kept 8 bases outside the gene matches. Germline CDR1 and CDR2: SGHVS and FNYEAQ. The CDR3 DNA follows: TGTGCCAGCAGCTTATTCCGGGACAGGGTCTCCGAGCAGTACTTC. Encoded protein: CASSLFRDRVSEQYF.

The rearrangement links TRBV14 to TRBJ2-5; 9 bases agree with TRBD2. The length of the CDR3 is 17 residues. The V segment lost 1 base and the J segment 5 bases; nucleotides outside the gene matches: 11. CDR1 and CDR2 (germline): SGHDN, FVKESK. The CDR3 DNA reads TGTGCCAGCAGCCAAGGGTTAGCGGGGGCCCCCATCGAGACCCAGTACTTC. Protein product: CASSQGLAGAPIETQYF.

A note on this clone: Other DNA sequences of this sample code for an identical CDR3. The chain recombines TRBV5-1 with TRBJ1-1, with unresolved D. CDR1 is SGHRS and CDR2 is YFSETQ in the germline V gene. Trimming took 0 bases from V and 2 from J, leaving 11 bases between them. This CDR3 contains 15 residues. CDR3 nucleotide sequence: TGCGCCAGCAGCTTGGCTAGCGGAGGAAACACTGAAGCTTTCTTT. This gives the protein CASSLASGGNTEAFF.

V and J are TRBV11-1 and TRBJ2-3, with D perhaps TRBD1 (5 bases). V was pared by 4 bases and J by 4 bases, with 12 bases between. Germline assignment: CDR1 SGHAT and CDR2 FQDESV (reference sequence). The CDR3 consists of 14 residues. CDR3 in DNA: TGTGCCAGCAGCTATGGGGCGCAGCCAGATACGCAGTATTTT. Amino acid sequence: CASSYGAQPDTQYF. Full variable domain (missing parts from reference TRBV11-1 and TRBJ2-3): EAEVAQSPRYKITEKSQAVAFWCDPISGHATLYWYRQILGQGPELLVQFQDESVVDDSQLPKDRFSAERLKGVDSTLKIQPAELGDSAMYLCASSYGAQPDTQYFGPGTRLTVL.

The chain couples TRBV30 to TRBJ1-4; unclear D gene. Germline loops: CDR1 GTSNPN, CDR2 SVGIG (reference sequence). V shed 7 bases and J shed 7 bases, with 16 bases lying between them. The CDR3 has 13 residues. The CDR3, as DNA: TGTGCCTTTGGGTCCCCTCAGGTTGAAAAACTGTTTTTT. This encodes CAFGSPQVEKLFF.

This clone has just one count. Written as DNA, the CDR3 is TGTGCCAGCAGTCCCGGGACAGGGGACTACAATGAGCAGTTCTTC. This translates into CASSPGTGDYNEQFF. V gene TRBV6-6 combines with J gene TRBJ2-1; 10 nucleotides line up with TRBD1. Per the germline V gene, CDR1 is MNHNY and CDR2 is SVGAGI (reference sequence). With 5 bases clipped from V and 3 bases from J, the junction kept 4 bases outside the gene matches. CDR3 size: 15 residues.

CDR3: CAISEGLAGTNTGELFF. DNA of the CDR3: TGTGCCATCAGTGAGGGACTAGCGGGGACGAACACCGGGGAGCTGTTTTTT. The chain uses TRBV10-3 and TRBJ2-2, with 12 bases matching TRBD2. The ends lost 2 bases at V and 0 bases at J; junction bases unmatched: 1. Germline CDR1 is ENHRY and CDR2 is SYGVKD. There are 17 residues in the CDR3.

In its sample, this clone was seen once. The rearrangement joins TRBV5-4 to TRBJ2-7; 10 nucleotides line up with TRBD1. The germline V gene has CDR1 SGHNT and CDR2 YYREEE (reference sequence). The CDR3 is 15 residues long. The V gene end was trimmed by 0 bases and the J gene end by 3 bases; junction bases not matched to a gene: 3. CDR3 loop: CASSLEGTGVYEQYF. In DNA, the CDR3 is TGTGCCAGCAGCTTGGAAGGGACAGGGGTCTACGAGCAGTACTTC.

The V call is TRBV18, the J call TRBJ2-7; TRBD1 matches at 7 bases. CDR1 and CDR2 from the germline V gene are KGHSH and LQKENI. The CDR3 runs 13 residues. After removal of 5 bases from V and 0 bases from J, the junction contained 1 base not matched to a gene. The CDR3 nucleotides read TGTGCCAGCTCAGGACAGGTCTCCTACGAGCAGTACTTC. Its protein is CASSGQVSYEQYF.

This rearrangement joins TRBV4-3 to TRBJ2-3; the match to TRBD2 covers 13 bases. J gave up 4 bases and V 2 bases, and 6 bases lay outside the gene matches. CDR1 is LGHNA and CDR2 is YSLEER in the germline V gene. CDR3 size: 17 residues. In DNA, the CDR3 is TGCGCCAGCAGCCAAAGGACTAGCGGGAGTGGAGCAGATACGCAGTATTTT. This translates into CASSQRTSGSGADTQYF.

The chain combines TRBV5-1 with TRBJ2-2; 11 nucleotides align to TRBD2. Germline V gene lookup returns CDR1 SGHRS and CDR2 YFSETQ. This CDR3 region has 16 residues. J was trimmed by 4 bases and V by 4 bases; bases with no gene match: 6. In DNA, the CDR3 is TGCGCCAGCAGCGAGGGGACTAGCGGACCCACCGGGGAGCTGTTTTTT. Translation: CASSEGTSGPTGELFF. The full variable domain, rest sourced from reference TRBV5-1 and TRBJ2-2, is KAGVTQTPRYLIKTRGQQVTLSCSPISGHRSVSWYQQTPGQGLQFLFEYFSETQRNKGNFPGRFSGRQFSNSRSEMNVSTLELGDSALYLCASSEGTSGPTGELFFGEGSRLTVL.

V is TRBV2 and J is TRBJ1-6, with D perhaps matching TRBD1 (5 bases). V was cut by 8 bases and J by 4 bases, with 15 bases left in between. CDR1 and CDR2 (germline): SNHLY, FYNNEI. The CDR3 consists of 15 residues. CDR3 protein: CASQIGGDYNSPLHF. CDR3 bases: TGTGCCAGCCAGATTGGAGGGGATTATAATTCACCCCTCCACTTT.

The V call is TRBV3-1 (or the pseudogene TRBV3-2), the J call TRBJ2-5; D ambiguous. The CDR3 spans 13 residues. V lost 7 bases, J lost 3 bases, and 12 bases lay in between. The germline CDR1 and CDR2 sequences are LGHDT and YNNKEL (reference sequence). CDR3 amino acids: CASTSAGKETQYF. Here the CDR3 DNA reads TGTGCCAGCACCAGCGCCGGTAAAGAGACCCAGTACTTC.

The gene calls are TRBV7-9 and TRBJ1-2; no clear D gene. The CDR3 loop spans 16 amino acids. CDR1 and CDR2 from the germline V gene are SEHNR and FQNEAQ (reference sequence). V dropped 2 bases and J dropped 3 bases, with 16 bases sitting between them. The CDR3 bases are TGTGCCAGCAGCTTATTGGGAGCTGTCGCGCACTATGGCTACACCTTC. Encoded protein: CASSLLGAVAHYGYTF.

CDR3 coding DNA: TGTGCCAGCGAGGGGGAAAACATTCAGTACTTC. This sequence encodes CASEGENIQYF. The chain is built from TRBV28 and TRBJ2-4; D is possibly TRBD1 (6 bases). The V gene lost 8 bases and the J gene lost 5 bases, with 7 bases spanning the gap. Looked up from germline, CDR1 is MDHEN and CDR2 is SYDVKM. This CDR3 contains 11 residues.

The V and J genes are TRBV10-3 and TRBJ2-5; 7 nucleotides match TRBD2. This CDR3 is built from 13 residues. V was pared by 8 bases and J by 5 bases, with 8 bases of the junction left unmatched. Germline loops: CDR1 ENHRY, CDR2 SYGVKD. The CDR3 region has the DNA TGTGCCATCGGGGGGGGAGGGCCGGAGACCCAGTACTTC. Amino acid sequence: CAIGGGGPETQYF.

The chain combines TRBV5-1 with TRBJ1-1; TRBD1 matches at 9 bases. The germline gives CDR1 SGHRS, CDR2 YFSETQ. This CDR3 comprises 16 residues. With V trimmed by 0 bases and J by 5 bases, 8 bases remained unmatched. The CDR3 spells CASSLAPQGAGTEAFF. The CDR3 coding sequence is TGCGCCAGCAGCTTGGCACCACAGGGGGCCGGGACTGAAGCTTTCTTT.

J is TRBJ2-7 and V is TRBV6-1, with a possible D match to TRBD1 (6 bases). V was pared by 2 bases and J by 4 bases, with 12 bases between. The CDR3 length is 14 residues. Germline values: CDR1 MNHNS, CDR2 SASEGT. The chain's CDR3 is CASSERQGRYEQYF. The CDR3 region has the DNA TGTGCCAGCAGTGAACGGCAGGGGAGATACGAGCAGTACTTC.

This clone was seen only once. V and J are TRBV5-1 and TRBJ1-4, with 12 nucleotides matching TRBD1. J gave up 8 bases and V 4 bases, and 6 bases lay outside the gene matches. The CDR3 sequence is 15 residues long. Germline CDR1 is SGHRS and CDR2 is YFSETQ. The CDR3 DNA reads TGCGCCAGCAGCGAAGGGACAGGGGGCAGGGAAAAACTGTTTTTT. It yields the protein CASSEGTGGREKLFF. Looking up the rest from reference TRBV5-1 and TRBJ1-4 gives the full variable domain: KAGVTQTPRYLIKTRGQQVTLSCSPISGHRSVSWYQQTPGQGLQFLFEYFSETQRNKGNFPGRFSGRQFSNSRSEMNVSTLELGDSALYLCASSEGTGGREKLFFGSGTQLSVL.

The V and J genes are TRBV4-2 and TRBJ2-2; 11 bases fit TRBD1. This CDR3 spans 17 amino acids. Trimming at V came to 1 base and at J to 5 bases, leaving 6 bases not matched to a gene. Germline V gene data show CDR1 as LGHNA and CDR2 as YNFKEQ. CDR3 in amino acids: CASSQVDGQGATGELFF. As DNA, the CDR3 is TGTGCCAGCAGCCAAGTGGATGGACAGGGGGCAACCGGGGAGCTGTTTTTT.